Reported below is one T cell receptor beta chain. An end of the junction differs from the germline gene, which may be a read error. This entry is derived from a study of response to subunit inactivated influenza vaccine. TCRdb re-called the RT-PCR reads through MiXCR, storing one row per CDR3 protein. The sample carries more than 500,000 distinct CDR3 sequences, approximately 10% recorded once. These data are also associated with another study on T cells expressing NK-cell markers. Turning to that study: UMIs accompanied the 5'RACE template switching by which TCR beta cDNA was made. Seven sequenced donors out of eight were HCMV-seropositive, one seronegative.

The sequence came from a man aged 50 to 59 who received an inactivated influenza vaccine. This specimen consisted of PBMCs from blood, obtained on the day of vaccination.

CDR3: CAISDFGLAGGPRTGELFF. The CDR3 nucleotides are TGTGCCATCAGTGATTTCGGACTAGCGGGAGGGCCTAGGACCGGGGAGCTGTTTTTT. This rearrangement joins TRBV24-1 to TRBJ2-2, with 15 bases identical to TRBD2. This CDR3 is built from 19 residues. Germline V CDR1 and CDR2: KGHDR, SFDVKD.